A selection of T cell receptor beta chains follows, all from one sample in a study of cytomegalovirus exposure and HLA in healthy donors. Libraries were prepared by immunoSEQ multiplex PCR; TCRdb keeps only in-frame clonotypes and omits some of them. Of approximately 170,000 clones in the sample, 65% to 85% were seen once. The sequencing sample was made of PBMCs. These receptors came from a male donor in good health and CMV-seronegative. The conserved cysteine and the conserved F or W are not part of the CDR3 here. A clone size is listed for some rows: how often the clone was seen (once, few, many), or a class if it is expanded.

clone_size: .; v_call: TRBV28; j_call: TRBJ1-5; cdr3_aa: ASSQTSGLGNQPQH
clone_size: .; v_call: TRBV7-9; j_call: TRBJ1-2; cdr3_aa: ASSLGGIGGANYGYT
clone_size: .; v_call: TRBV6-5; j_call: TRBJ2-1; cdr3_aa: ASSYSTSGYNEQF
clone_size: .; v_call: TRBV5-1; j_call: TRBJ2-7; cdr3_aa: ASSPGLAGLSYEQY
clone_size: .; v_call: TRBV19; j_call: TRBJ1-5; cdr3_aa: ASSSGGQPQH
clone_size: .; v_call: TRBV4-3; j_call: TRBJ2-1; cdr3_aa: ASSQGGRYNEQF
clone_size: .; v_call: TRBV27; j_call: TRBJ2-3; cdr3_aa: ASRPGTYTDTQY
clone_size: .; v_call: TRBV7-7; j_call: TRBJ2-7; cdr3_aa: ASSPGASYEQY
clone_size: .; v_call: TRBV7-8; j_call: TRBJ1-1; cdr3_aa: ASSHITGVKSQGAF
clone_size: few; v_call: TRBV5-6; j_call: TRBJ1-3; cdr3_aa: ASSWTGRSGNTIY
clone_size: .; v_call: TRBV4-1; j_call: TRBJ2-7; cdr3_aa: ASSQGQGTYEQY
clone_size: .; v_call: TRBV6-5; j_call: TRBJ2-1; cdr3_aa: ASSYGLANEQF
clone_size: .; v_call: TRBV7-9; j_call: TRBJ1-3; cdr3_aa: ASSLTNAPDRGDGNTIY
clone_size: few; v_call: TRBV4-3; j_call: TRBJ1-5; cdr3_aa: ASSQGDRRVWLQH
clone_size: once; v_call: TRBV28; j_call: TRBJ2-7; cdr3_aa: ASSFRDRGYEQY
clone_size: .; v_call: TRBV7-9; j_call: TRBJ1-1; cdr3_aa: ASSATGGTEAF
clone_size: once; v_call: TRBV28; j_call: TRBJ1-2; cdr3_aa: ASGSTGAIYGYT
clone_size: .; v_call: TRBV4-1; j_call: .; cdr3_aa: ASSQVQGTEQY
clone_size: once; v_call: TRBV7-9; j_call: TRBJ2-5; cdr3_aa: ASSLVPGTSGNRETQY
clone_size: .; v_call: TRBV7-9; j_call: TRBJ1-2; cdr3_aa: ASSDKSNYGYT
clone_size: .; v_call: TRBV7-9; j_call: TRBJ2-3; cdr3_aa: ASSPGGRPGDTQY
clone_size: once; v_call: TRBV7-9; j_call: TRBJ2-3; cdr3_aa: ASSFQGVRDTQY
clone_size: .; v_call: TRBV19; j_call: TRBJ2-7; cdr3_aa: ATRQEQQQY
clone_size: once; v_call: TRBV4-1; j_call: TRBJ2-3; cdr3_aa: ASSPPLAVASTDTQY
clone_size: .; v_call: TRBV19; j_call: TRBJ2-5; cdr3_aa: ASSVGQGWQETQY
clone_size: .; v_call: TRBV15; j_call: TRBJ2-7; cdr3_aa: ATSRRGTSGTYEQY
clone_size: .; v_call: TRBV27; j_call: TRBJ2-6; cdr3_aa: ASSNQGNSGANVLT
clone_size: .; v_call: TRBV14; j_call: TRBJ2-3; cdr3_aa: ASSQGLQGITDTQY
clone_size: few; v_call: TRBV28; j_call: TRBJ2-2; cdr3_aa: ASSLGLSVGELF
clone_size: .; v_call: TRBV7-8; j_call: TRBJ2-2; cdr3_aa: ASSFIAGGPATGELF
clone_size: .; v_call: TRBV9; j_call: TRBJ2-3; cdr3_aa: ASSISTDTQY
clone_size: few; v_call: TRBV4-2; j_call: TRBJ1-1; cdr3_aa: ASSRRDRVTEAF
clone_size: .; v_call: TRBV19; j_call: TRBJ1-2; cdr3_aa: ASSPMEVYGYT
clone_size: few; v_call: TRBV10-3; j_call: TRBJ1-1; cdr3_aa: AISDFMNTEAF
clone_size: .; v_call: TRBV28; j_call: TRBJ2-7; cdr3_aa: ASRARGTGTYEQY
clone_size: .; v_call: TRBV7-9; j_call: TRBJ1-3; cdr3_aa: ASSFAGVSGNTIY
clone_size: .; v_call: TRBV7-2; j_call: TRBJ1-4; cdr3_aa: ASRGQGLGEKLF
clone_size: .; v_call: TRBV6-1; j_call: TRBJ1-5; cdr3_aa: ASSENIQFDSNQPQH
clone_size: few; v_call: TRBV6-5; j_call: TRBJ2-4; cdr3_aa: ASSGRVGIQY
clone_size: .; v_call: TRBV27; j_call: TRBJ2-7; cdr3_aa: ASSPTLSYEQY